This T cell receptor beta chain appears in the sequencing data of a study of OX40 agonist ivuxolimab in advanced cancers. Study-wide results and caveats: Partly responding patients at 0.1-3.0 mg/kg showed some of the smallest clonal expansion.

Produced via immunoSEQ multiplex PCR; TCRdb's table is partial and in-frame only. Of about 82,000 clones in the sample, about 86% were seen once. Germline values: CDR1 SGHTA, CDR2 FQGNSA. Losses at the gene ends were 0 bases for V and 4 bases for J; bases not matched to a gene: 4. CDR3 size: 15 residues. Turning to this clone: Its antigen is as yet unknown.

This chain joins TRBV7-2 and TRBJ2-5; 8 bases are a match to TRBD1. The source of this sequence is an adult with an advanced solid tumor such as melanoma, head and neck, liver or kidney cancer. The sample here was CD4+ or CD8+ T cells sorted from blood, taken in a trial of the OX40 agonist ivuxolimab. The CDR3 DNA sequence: TGTGCCAGCAGCTTAGCTTGGACAGGGCGAGAGACCCAGTACTTC. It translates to CASSLAWTGRETQYF.